Below, 5 T cell receptor beta chains from the same sample are listed, as sequenced in a study of cytomegalovirus exposure and HLA in healthy donors. Researchers ran the PCR with 60 Vbeta and 13 Jbeta primers. The data were produced by immunoSEQ multiplex PCR, yet TCRdb's version contains in-frame clones alone and is incomplete. The sample lists 200,000 to 250,000 clones; roughly three quarters were seen once. The sequenced sample was PBMCs. These receptors all stem from a man aged 45-65 years in good health and CMV-seronegative.

The chain links TRBV15 to TRBJ1-1; 7 nucleotides align to TRBD1. The CDR3 has 17 residues. V lost 6 bases to trimming and J lost 1 base; unmatched junction nucleotides: 14. Germline V CDR1 and CDR2: LNHNV, YYDKDF (reference sequence). The CDR3 DNA is TGTGCCACCAGGATGGAAACCTTACAGGGGCCGAACACTGAAGCTTTCTTT. Translated: CATRMETLQGPNTEAFF.

The CDR3 region has the DNA TGTGCCAGCGGGTTTAAAGGGGTTGGGGAAGCTTTCTTT. Its translation is CASGFKGVGEAFF. The chain couples TRBV19 to TRBJ1-1; tentatively, D is TRBD1 (5 bases). Trimming shortened V by 9 bases and J by 8 bases, and 19 bases separated the two germline ends. CDR3 length equals 13 residues. CDR1 and CDR2 (germline): LNHDA, SQIVND (reference sequence).

V is TRBV6-5 and J is TRBJ2-7; possibly TRBD2 for D (6 bases). This CDR3 has 13 amino acids. In germline, CDR1 is MNHEY, CDR2 SVGAGI. V was trimmed by 5 bases and J by 11 bases, leaving 19 bases between them. As DNA, the CDR3 is TGTGCCAGCAGTCCCTCCTCCGGGGGTCCCAAGTACTTC. Its translation: CASSPSSGGPKYF.

This clone was detected only once. This chain links TRBV28 with TRBJ2-7; 10 bases agree with TRBD2. Unmatched junction bases numbered 6, after V lost 0 bases and J lost 4 bases. The CDR3 is 16 amino acids. CDR1 MDHEN and CDR2 SYDVKM come from the germline V gene. In DNA, the CDR3 is TGTGCCAGCAGTTTATGGGCTAGCGGGAGTATATACGAGCAGTACTTC. Amino acid sequence: CASSLWASGSIYEQYF.

The J gene is TRBJ2-1, the V gene TRBV18, with D uncertain. The V and J ends lost 2 bases and 0 bases respectively, with 8 bases between them. The germline gives CDR1 KGHSH, CDR2 LQKENI. The CDR3 contains 15 residues. In DNA, the CDR3 is TGTGCCAGCTCACCAAGGTCTAGCTCCTACAATGAGCAGTTCTTC. Its protein product is CASSPRSSSYNEQFF.